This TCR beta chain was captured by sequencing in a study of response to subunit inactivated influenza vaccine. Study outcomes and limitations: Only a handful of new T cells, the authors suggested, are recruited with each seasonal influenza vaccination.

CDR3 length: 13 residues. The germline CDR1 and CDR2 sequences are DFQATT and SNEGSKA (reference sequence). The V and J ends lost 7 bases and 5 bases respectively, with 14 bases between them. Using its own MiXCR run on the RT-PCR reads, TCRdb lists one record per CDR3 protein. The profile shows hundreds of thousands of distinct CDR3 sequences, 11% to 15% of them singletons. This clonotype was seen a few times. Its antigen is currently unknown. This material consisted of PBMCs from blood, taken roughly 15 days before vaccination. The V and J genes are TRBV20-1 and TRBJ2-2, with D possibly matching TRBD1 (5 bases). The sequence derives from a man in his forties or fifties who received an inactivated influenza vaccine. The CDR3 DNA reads TGCAGTGGAGCCGAGACAGTAACCGGGGAGCTGTTTTTT. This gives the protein CSGAETVTGELFF.